Here is one TCR beta chain with its context. The limits of the CDR3 on the DNA are not certain, so only TCRdb's listed CDR3 is given. The sorting of naive CD8 T cells used the CD8+CD4-CCR7+CD45RA+ phenotype. The CDR3 length equals 16 residues, ends included. In germline, CDR1 is MGHRA, CDR2 YSYEKL. This sample was taken from a study of molecular identifiers for immune sequencing clone quantification. Previously described methods with listed TCR primers produced the bulk TCR libraries. MiXCR, run by TCRdb on the PCR reads, gives a single entry per CDR3 protein. The repertoire consists of some 680,000 distinct CDR3 sequences, with about 25% occurring once and the leading ten covering approximately 0.75%.

The clonotype originates from a human donor in good health. Some libraries in this study had Jurkat cell RNA spiked in. The sequenced material came from naive CD8+ T cells from blood, with Jurkat cell RNA spiked in. Subset meaning: FACS-sorted CD8+CD4-CCR7+CD45RA+ naive T cells. This sequence joins TRBV4-1 and TRBJ2-7; TRBD1 is the table's D call, not checked against the DNA. The CDR3 loop reads CASSYNFGQGGFEQYF.